The clone carrying this T cell receptor (beta chain) appeared a few times. Its target is unknown. This entry comes from a study of T cell repertoires in urothelial bladder cancer. Study information: The approximately twelve resected lesions were three cT0, three cTa, three cT1 and three cT2 or greater.

Trimming cost V 0 bases and J 4 bases; bases outside gene matches: 5. The CDR3 sequence is 16 residues long. Per germline, CDR1 LGHNA and CDR2 YSLEER. The repertoire was sequenced with immunoSEQ multiplex PCR; TCRdb's copy has only in-frame clones and lacks some. Of about 9,000 clones detected, approximately 59% appear once; the ten largest clones hold around 30%. Study conclusions and caveats: In carcinoma specimens, a single clone made up to 17% of infiltrating lymphocytes. Benign specimens had a median roughly 12% infiltrating lymphocyte percentage. Median T cells were around 5,600 in carcinoma and about 25,000 in benign specimens.

The sequenced sample was tumor-infiltrating cells from bladder cancer. This TCR was sampled from a human donor with urothelial carcinoma. This chain uses TRBV4-3 with TRBJ1-2; 10 bases are a match to TRBD1. The CDR3 bases are TGCGCCAGCAGCCAAGATGAAAGGACAGGGGGCTATGGCTACACCTTC. Translating gives CASSQDERTGGYGYTF.